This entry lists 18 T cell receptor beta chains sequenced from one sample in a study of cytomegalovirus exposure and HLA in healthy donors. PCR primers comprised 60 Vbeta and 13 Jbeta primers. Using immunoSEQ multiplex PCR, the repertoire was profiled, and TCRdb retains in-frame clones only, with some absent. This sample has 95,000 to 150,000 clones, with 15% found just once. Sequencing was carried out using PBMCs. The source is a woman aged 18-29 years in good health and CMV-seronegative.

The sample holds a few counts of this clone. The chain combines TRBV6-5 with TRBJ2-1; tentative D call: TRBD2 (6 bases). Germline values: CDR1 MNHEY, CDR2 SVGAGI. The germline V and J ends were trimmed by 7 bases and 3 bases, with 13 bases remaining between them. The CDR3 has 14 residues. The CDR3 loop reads CASTSAGHYNEQFF. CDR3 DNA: TGTGCCAGCACCTCCGCGGGGCACTACAATGAGCAGTTCTTC.

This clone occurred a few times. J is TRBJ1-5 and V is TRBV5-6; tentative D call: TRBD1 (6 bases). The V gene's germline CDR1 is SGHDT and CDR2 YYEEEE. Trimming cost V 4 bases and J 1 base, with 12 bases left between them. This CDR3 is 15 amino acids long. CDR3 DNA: TGTGCCAGCAGCGGGGGCCCTTCAAGCAATCAGCCCCAGCATTTT. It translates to CASSGGPSSNQPQHF.

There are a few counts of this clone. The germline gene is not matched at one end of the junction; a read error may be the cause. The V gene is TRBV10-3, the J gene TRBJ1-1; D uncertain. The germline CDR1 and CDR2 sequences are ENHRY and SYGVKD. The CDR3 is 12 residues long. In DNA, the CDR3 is TGTGCCAGCAGTCAGGAGGACACTGAAGCTTTCTTT. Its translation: CASSQEDTEAFF.

The CDR3 spells CASSSQPGTYNEQFF. The CDR3 DNA is TGCGCCAGCAGCTCACAGCCGGGGACCTACAATGAGCAGTTCTTC. The chain employs TRBV5-1 and TRBJ2-1; the D gene is possibly TRBD2 (5 bases). CDR1 is SGHRS and CDR2 is YFSETQ in the germline V gene. CDR3 length: 15 residues. Deletions cut 3 bases from V and 2 bases from J, with 12 bases between.

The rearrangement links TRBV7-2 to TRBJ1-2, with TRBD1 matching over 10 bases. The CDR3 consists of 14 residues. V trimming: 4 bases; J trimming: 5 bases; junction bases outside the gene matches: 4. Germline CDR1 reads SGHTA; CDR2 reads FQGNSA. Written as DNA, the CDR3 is TGTGCCAGCAGCTCCCGGGACAGGGGATATGGCTACACCTTC. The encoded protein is CASSSRDRGYGYTF.

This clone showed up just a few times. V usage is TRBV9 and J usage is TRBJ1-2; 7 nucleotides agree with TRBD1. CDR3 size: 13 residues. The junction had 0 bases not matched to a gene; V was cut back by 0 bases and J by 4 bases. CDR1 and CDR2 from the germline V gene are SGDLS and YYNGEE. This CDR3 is CASSVEGAYGYTF. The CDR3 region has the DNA TGTGCCAGCAGCGTAGAGGGGGCCTATGGCTACACCTTC.

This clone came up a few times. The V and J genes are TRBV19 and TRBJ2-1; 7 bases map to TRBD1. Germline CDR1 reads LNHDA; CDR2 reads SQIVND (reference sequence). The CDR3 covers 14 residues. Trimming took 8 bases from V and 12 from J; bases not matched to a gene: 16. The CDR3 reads CASRRDSSTMTQFF. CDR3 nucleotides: TGTGCCAGTCGAAGGGACAGTAGTACAATGACGCAGTTCTTC.

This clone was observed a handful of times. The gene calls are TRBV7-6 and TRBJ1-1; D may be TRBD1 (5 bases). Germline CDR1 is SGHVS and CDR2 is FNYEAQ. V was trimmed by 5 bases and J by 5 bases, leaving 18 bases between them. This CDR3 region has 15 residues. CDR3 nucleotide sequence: TGTGCCAGCAGCCCAAAAGCGGGGGGAGGAACTGAAGCTTTCTTT. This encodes CASSPKAGGGTEAFF.

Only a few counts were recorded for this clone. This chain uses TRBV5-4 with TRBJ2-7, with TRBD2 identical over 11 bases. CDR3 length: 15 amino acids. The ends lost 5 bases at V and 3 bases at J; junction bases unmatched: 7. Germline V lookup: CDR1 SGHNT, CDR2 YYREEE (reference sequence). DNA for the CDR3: TGTGCCAGCAGACCAGGAGGGACTAGCGGCTACGAGCAGTACTTC. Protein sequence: CASRPGGTSGYEQYF.

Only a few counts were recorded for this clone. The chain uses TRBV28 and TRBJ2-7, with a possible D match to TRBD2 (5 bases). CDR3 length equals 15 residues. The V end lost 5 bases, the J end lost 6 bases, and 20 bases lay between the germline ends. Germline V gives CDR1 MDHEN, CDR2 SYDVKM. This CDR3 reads CASSKPGKGLLEQYF. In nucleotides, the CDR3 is TGTGCCAGCAGTAAACCCGGGAAAGGGTTACTCGAGCAGTACTTC.

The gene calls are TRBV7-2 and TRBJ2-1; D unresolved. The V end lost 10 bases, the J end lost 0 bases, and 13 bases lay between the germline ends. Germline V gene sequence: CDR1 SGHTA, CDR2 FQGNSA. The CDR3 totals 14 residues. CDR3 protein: CATRPSSSYNEQFF. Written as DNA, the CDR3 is TGTGCCACCCGACCTTCTAGCTCCTACAATGAGCAGTTCTTC.

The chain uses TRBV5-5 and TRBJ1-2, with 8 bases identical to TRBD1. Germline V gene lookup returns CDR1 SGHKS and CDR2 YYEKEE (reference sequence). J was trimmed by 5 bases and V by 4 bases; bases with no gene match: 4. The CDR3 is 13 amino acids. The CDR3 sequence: CASSAGQEYGYTF. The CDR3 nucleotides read TGTGCCAGCAGCGCGGGACAGGAGTATGGCTACACCTTC.

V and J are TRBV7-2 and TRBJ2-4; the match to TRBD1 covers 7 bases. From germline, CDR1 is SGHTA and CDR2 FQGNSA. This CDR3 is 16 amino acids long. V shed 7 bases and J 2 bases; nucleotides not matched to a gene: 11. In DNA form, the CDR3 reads TGTGCCAGCACTTTAACCCTGACAGGGACCAAAAACATTCAGTACTTC. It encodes CASTLTLTGTKNIQYF.

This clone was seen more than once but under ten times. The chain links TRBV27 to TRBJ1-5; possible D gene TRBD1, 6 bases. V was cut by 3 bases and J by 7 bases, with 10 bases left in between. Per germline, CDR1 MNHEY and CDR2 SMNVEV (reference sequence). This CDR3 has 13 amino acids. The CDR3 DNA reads TGTGCCAGCAGTTTCCAGGGGCGGCAGCCCCAGCATTTT. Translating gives CASSFQGRQPQHF.

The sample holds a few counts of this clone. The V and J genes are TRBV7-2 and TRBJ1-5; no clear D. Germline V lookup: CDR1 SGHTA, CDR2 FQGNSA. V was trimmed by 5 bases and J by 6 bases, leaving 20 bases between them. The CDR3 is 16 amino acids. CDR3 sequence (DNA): TGTGCCAGCAGCGCTGGACTGGGAGAAACGGGTCAGCCCCAGCATTTT. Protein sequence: CASSAGLGETGQPQHF.

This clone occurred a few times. The CDR3 here is CASSVWDRGRVGPCYTF. As DNA, the CDR3 is TGTGCCAGCAGTGTTTGGGACAGGGGGCGTGTAGGACCATGCTACACCTTC. The J gene is TRBJ1-2, the V gene TRBV27; 12 bases agree with TRBD1. Germline CDR1 is MNHEY and CDR2 is SMNVEV (reference sequence). The CDR3 runs 17 residues. Germline trimming cut 5 bases from V and 9 bases from J; bases unmatched to any gene: 16.

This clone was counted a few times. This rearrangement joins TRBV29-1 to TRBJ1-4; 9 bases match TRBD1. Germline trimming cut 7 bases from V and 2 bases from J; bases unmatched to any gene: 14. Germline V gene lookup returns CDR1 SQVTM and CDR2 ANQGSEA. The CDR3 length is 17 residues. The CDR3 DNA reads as TGCAGCGCCGTTACTATCATGGACAGGGGTACTAATGAAAAACTGTTTTTT. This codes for CSAVTIMDRGTNEKLFF.

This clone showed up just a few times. The chain's CDR3 is CASARGSLSGANVLTF. For the CDR3, the DNA is TGTGCCAGCGCCCGAGGCAGCCTCTCTGGGGCCAACGTCCTGACTTTC. V usage is TRBV7-9 and J usage is TRBJ2-6; D is unclear. CDR1 SEHNR and CDR2 FQNEAQ come from the germline V gene (reference sequence). This CDR3 comprises 16 residues. V was trimmed by 8 bases and J by 0 bases, leaving 14 bases between them.